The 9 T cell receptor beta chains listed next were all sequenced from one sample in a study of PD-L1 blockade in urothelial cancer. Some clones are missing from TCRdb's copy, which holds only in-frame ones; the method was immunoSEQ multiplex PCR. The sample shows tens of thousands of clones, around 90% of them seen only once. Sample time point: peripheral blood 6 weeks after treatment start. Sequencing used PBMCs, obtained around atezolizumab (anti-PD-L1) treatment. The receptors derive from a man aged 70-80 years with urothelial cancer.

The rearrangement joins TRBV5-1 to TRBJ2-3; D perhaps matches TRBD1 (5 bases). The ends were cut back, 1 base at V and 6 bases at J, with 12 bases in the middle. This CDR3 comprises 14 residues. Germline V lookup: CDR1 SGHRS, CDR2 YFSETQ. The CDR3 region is CASSLSQGGDTQYF. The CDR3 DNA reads TGCGCCAGCAGCTTGTCCCAGGGTGGGGATACGCAGTATTTT. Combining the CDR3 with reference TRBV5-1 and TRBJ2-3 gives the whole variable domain KAGVTQTPRYLIKTRGQQVTLSCSPISGHRSVSWYQQTPGQGLQFLFEYFSETQRNKGNFPGRFSGRQFSNSRSEMNVSTLELGDSALYLCASSLSQGGDTQYFGPGTRLTVL.

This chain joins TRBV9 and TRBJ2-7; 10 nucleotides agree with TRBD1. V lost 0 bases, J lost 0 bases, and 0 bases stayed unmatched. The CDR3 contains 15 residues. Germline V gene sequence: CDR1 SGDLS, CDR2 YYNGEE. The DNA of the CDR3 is TGTGCCAGCAGCGTAGGACAGGGGGCCTCCTACGAGCAGTACTTC. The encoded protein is CASSVGQGASYEQYF.

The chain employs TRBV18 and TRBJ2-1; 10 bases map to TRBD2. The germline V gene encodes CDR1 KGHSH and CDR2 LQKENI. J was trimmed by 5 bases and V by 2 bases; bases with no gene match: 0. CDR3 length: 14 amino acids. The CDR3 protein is CASSPGLADNEQFF. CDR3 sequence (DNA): TGTGCCAGCTCACCAGGACTAGCGGACAATGAGCAGTTCTTC.

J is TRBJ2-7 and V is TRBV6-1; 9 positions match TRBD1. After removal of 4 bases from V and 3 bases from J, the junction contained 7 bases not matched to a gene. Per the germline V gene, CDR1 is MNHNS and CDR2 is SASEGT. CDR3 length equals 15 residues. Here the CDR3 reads CASSGEGQGNYEQYF. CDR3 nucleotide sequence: TGTGCCAGCAGTGGTGAGGGACAGGGTAACTACGAGCAGTACTTC.

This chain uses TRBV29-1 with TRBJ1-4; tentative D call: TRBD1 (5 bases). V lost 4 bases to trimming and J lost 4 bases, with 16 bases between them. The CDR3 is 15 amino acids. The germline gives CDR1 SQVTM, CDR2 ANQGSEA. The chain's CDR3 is CSVGEGSGGNEKLFF. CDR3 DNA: TGCAGCGTTGGAGAGGGGAGCGGAGGTAATGAAAAACTGTTTTTT.

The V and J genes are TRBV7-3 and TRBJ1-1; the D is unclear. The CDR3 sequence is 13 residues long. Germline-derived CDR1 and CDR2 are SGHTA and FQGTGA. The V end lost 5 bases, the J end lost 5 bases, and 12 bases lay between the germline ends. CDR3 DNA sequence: TGTGCCAGCAGCCTGGACGGAGGGACTGAAGCTTTCTTT. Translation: CASSLDGGTEAFF.

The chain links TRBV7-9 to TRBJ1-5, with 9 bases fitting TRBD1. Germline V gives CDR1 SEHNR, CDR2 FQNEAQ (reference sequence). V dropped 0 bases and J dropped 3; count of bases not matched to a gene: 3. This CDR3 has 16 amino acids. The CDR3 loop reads CASSLAGQGNNQPQHF. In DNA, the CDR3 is TGTGCCAGCAGCTTAGCAGGACAGGGGAACAATCAGCCCCAGCATTTT.

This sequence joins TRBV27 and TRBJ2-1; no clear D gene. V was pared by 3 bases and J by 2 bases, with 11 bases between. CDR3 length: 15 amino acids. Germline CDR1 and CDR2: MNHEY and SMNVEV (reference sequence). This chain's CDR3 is CASSFSSTPYNEQFF. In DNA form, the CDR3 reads TGTGCCAGCAGTTTCTCATCGACACCCTACAATGAGCAGTTCTTC.

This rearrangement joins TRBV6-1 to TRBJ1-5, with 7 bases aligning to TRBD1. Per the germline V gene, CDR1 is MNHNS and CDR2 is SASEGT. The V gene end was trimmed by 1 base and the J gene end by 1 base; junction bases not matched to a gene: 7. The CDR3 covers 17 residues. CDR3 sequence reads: CASSEGWAGGSNQPQHF. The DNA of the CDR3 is TGTGCCAGCAGTGAAGGCTGGGCAGGGGGGAGCAATCAGCCCCAGCATTTT.